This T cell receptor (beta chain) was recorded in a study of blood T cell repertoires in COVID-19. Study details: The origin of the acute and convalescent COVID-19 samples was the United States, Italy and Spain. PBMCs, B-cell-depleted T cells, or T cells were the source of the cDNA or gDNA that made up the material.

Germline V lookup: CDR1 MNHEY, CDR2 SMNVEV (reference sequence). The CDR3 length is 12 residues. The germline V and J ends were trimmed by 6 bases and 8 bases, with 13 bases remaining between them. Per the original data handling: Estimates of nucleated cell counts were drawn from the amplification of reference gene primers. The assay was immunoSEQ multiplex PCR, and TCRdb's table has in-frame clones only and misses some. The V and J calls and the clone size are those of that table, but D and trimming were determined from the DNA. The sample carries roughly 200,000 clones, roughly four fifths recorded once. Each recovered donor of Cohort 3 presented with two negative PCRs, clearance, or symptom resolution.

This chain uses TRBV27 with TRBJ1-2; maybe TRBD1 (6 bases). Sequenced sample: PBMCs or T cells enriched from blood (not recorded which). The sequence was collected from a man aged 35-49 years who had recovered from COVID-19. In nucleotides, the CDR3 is TGTGCCAGCAGCCCCCGGGACAAGGGCTACACCTTC. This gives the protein CASSPRDKGYTF.